Shown below are 23 T cell receptor beta chains from a single sample sequenced in a study of T cell responses to AZD1222 COVID-19 vaccine. Generated by immunoSEQ multiplex PCR, the TCRdb table keeps only in-frame clones and is missing some. The repertoire holds 150,000 to 200,000 clones, with about 91% as singletons. The sequences come from peripheral blood, collected 28 days after the second AZD1222 dose. The origin of the receptors is an adult who received the AZD1222 COVID-19 vaccine.

This chain joins TRBV6-2 or TRBV6-3 and TRBJ2-1, with TRBD1 identical over 7 bases. CDR1 is MNHEY and CDR2 is SVGEGT in the germline V gene. V was pared by 5 bases and J by 4 bases, with 5 bases of the junction left unmatched. The CDR3 runs 14 residues. DNA of the CDR3: TGTGCCAGCAGTCCCCGACAGGGTTACAATGAGCAGTTCTTC. This encodes CASSPRQGYNEQFF.

This clone showed up just once. The CDR3 here is CASSKKPGQITGELFF. CDR3 sequence (DNA): TGTGCCAGCAGCAAAAAACCAGGACAGATCACCGGGGAGCTGTTTTTT. V is TRBV7-8 and J is TRBJ2-2; a weak D match, TRBD1 (6 bases). This CDR3 has 16 amino acids. Trimming shortened V by 5 bases and J by 4 bases, and 17 bases separated the two germline ends. Germline assignment: CDR1 SGHVS and CDR2 FQNEAQ.

The chain links TRBV19 to TRBJ1-2; a possible D gene is TRBD1 (5 bases). Germline CDR1 and CDR2: LNHDA and SQIVND (reference sequence). V was trimmed by 4 bases and J by 8 bases, leaving 20 bases between them. The CDR3 consists of 15 residues. The CDR3 is CASSTDRTGGEGYTF. The CDR3 DNA is TGTGCCAGTAGTACCGATCGGACGGGGGGAGAAGGCTACACCTTC.

The chain carries TRBV2 and TRBJ2-5; the match to TRBD1 covers 8 bases. V lost 4 bases and J lost 5; bases outside the gene matches: 15. The CDR3 has 17 amino acids. CDR1 is SNHLY, CDR2 FYNNEI, per germline. The CDR3 reads CASSGSGPGQVLETQYF. DNA for the CDR3: TGTGCCAGCAGTGGAAGCGGGCCGGGACAGGTTTTGGAGACCCAGTACTTC.

To note about this clone: Other DNA sequences of this sample code for an identical CDR3. This chain uses TRBV30 with TRBJ1-6, with a possible D match to TRBD1 (6 bases). The CDR3 has 14 residues. Germline V gene lookup returns CDR1 GTSNPN and CDR2 SVGIG (reference sequence). The V end lost 0 bases, the J end lost 4 bases, and 7 bases lay between the germline ends. This CDR3 is CAWSVQGYNSPLHF. The CDR3 nucleotides read TGTGCCTGGAGTGTACAGGGATATAATTCACCCCTCCACTTT.

The table lists this clone with a few counts. The chain couples TRBV18 to TRBJ1-1; a possible D gene is TRBD1 (5 bases). With 1 base removed from V and 2 bases from J, the gap between germline ends came to 11 bases. CDR3 length: 15 amino acids. The germline V gene has CDR1 KGHSH and CDR2 LQKENI. In nucleotides, the CDR3 is TGTGCCAGCTCACCACTAGGGGCCGAAAACACTGAAGCTTTCTTT. Its protein product is CASSPLGAENTEAFF.

The chain has TRBV6-5 and TRBJ1-2; D perhaps matches TRBD1 (5 bases). The CDR3 loop spans 14 amino acids. Trimming shortened V by 3 bases and J by 4 bases, and 12 bases separated the two germline ends. CDR1 is MNHEY and CDR2 is SVGAGI in the germline V gene. CDR3 sequence: CASSYWGLAYGYTF. Written as DNA, the CDR3 is TGTGCCAGCAGTTATTGGGGGTTGGCCTATGGCTACACCTTC.

The chain couples TRBV30 to TRBJ1-4, with a weak D call TRBD1 (6 bases). Germline CDR1 GTSNPN, CDR2 SVGIG (reference sequence). The CDR3 is 16 residues long. V was cut by 5 bases and J by 6 bases, with 22 bases left in between. CDR3 in DNA: TGTGCCTGGGCGGGGGCACGGATGAACCCCGATGAAAAACTGTTTTTT. Translation gives CAWAGARMNPDEKLFF.

The chain combines TRBV7-9 with TRBJ2-1, with D unclear. Germline CDR1 is SEHNR and CDR2 is FQNEAQ (reference sequence). V lost 5 bases to trimming and J lost 1 base, with 9 bases between them. This CDR3 has 14 residues. The CDR3 reads CASSPQSSYNEQFF. The CDR3 coding sequence is TGTGCCAGCAGCCCGCAGTCATCCTACAATGAGCAGTTCTTC.

The rearrangement links TRBV12-5 to TRBJ2-7; tentatively, D is TRBD1 (6 bases). Germline CDR1 reads LGHNT; CDR2 reads FRNRAP. V lost 0 bases and J lost 2, with 11 bases in between. The CDR3 has 15 residues. CDR3 protein: CASGLVSGVAYEQYF. CDR3 coding DNA: TGTGCTAGTGGTTTGGTATCAGGGGTGGCCTACGAGCAGTACTTC.

The genes are TRBV30 and TRBJ2-1, with TRBD2 as a possible D gene (5 bases). The ends were cut back, 0 bases at V and 7 bases at J, with 10 bases in the middle. CDR3 length equals 13 residues. Germline lookup yields CDR1 GTSNPN and CDR2 SVGIG (reference sequence). Written as DNA, the CDR3 is TGTGCCTGGAGTGTAGTTTCGGGGAATGAGCAGTTCTTC. Translation gives CAWSVVSGNEQFF.

This clone has only one observation. This sequence joins TRBV11-2 and TRBJ1-2; D gene ambiguous. Germline loops: CDR1 SGHAT, CDR2 FQNNGV. The CDR3 runs 14 residues. V shed 3 bases and J shed 0 bases, with 8 bases lying between them. The CDR3 nucleotides are TGTGCCAGCAGCTTTGACGGAACTAACTATGGCTACACCTTC. It specifies CASSFDGTNYGYTF.

The chain carries TRBV19 and TRBJ1-2, with D perhaps TRBD1 (6 bases). Trimming took off 5 bases at V and 0 bases at J, with 16 bases between the two ends. CDR1 and CDR2 from the germline V gene are LNHDA and SQIVND (reference sequence). The CDR3 is made up of 16 amino acids. The CDR3 sequence: CASSPTQQGSNYGYTF. The CDR3 nucleotides are TGTGCCAGTAGTCCTACCCAACAGGGCTCTAACTATGGCTACACCTTC.

V gene TRBV3-1 (or the pseudogene TRBV3-2) combines with J gene TRBJ2-3; D might be TRBD1 (5 bases). Looked up from germline, CDR1 is LGHDT and CDR2 is YNNKEL (reference sequence). The CDR3 consists of 11 residues. The V end lost 1 base, the J end lost 10 bases, and 6 bases lay between the germline ends. The CDR3 DNA sequence: TGTGCCAGCAGCCAAGGGGGCCCGCAGTATTTT. This encodes CASSQGGPQYF.

The V call is TRBV7-2, the J call TRBJ1-1; D is perhaps TRBD1 (5 bases). V lost 3 bases and J lost 4, with 18 bases in between. There are 16 residues in the CDR3. The germline gives CDR1 SGHTA, CDR2 FQGNSA. This chain's CDR3 is CASSLAGTAGGTEAFF. In DNA, the CDR3 is TGTGCCAGCAGCTTGGCCGGGACGGCAGGAGGCACTGAAGCTTTCTTT.

The chain is built from TRBV30 and TRBJ1-4; a weak D match, TRBD1 (5 bases). The CDR3 length is 14 residues. V was trimmed by 0 bases and J by 11 bases, leaving 16 bases between them. Germline values: CDR1 GTSNPN, CDR2 SVGIG (reference sequence). The CDR3 loop reads CAWSVGGQVEKLFF. The CDR3 bases are TGTGCCTGGAGTGTAGGTGGACAAGTGGAGAAACTGTTTTTT. Variable domain in full (rest from reference TRBV30 and TRBJ1-4): SQTIHQWPATLVQPVGSPLSLECTVEGTSNPNLYWYRQAAGRGLQLLFYSVGIGQISSEVPQNLSASRPQDRQFILSSKKLLLSDSGFYLCAWSVGGQVEKLFFGSGTQLSVL.

V is TRBV30 and J is TRBJ2-6, with D maybe TRBD1 (5 bases). Trimming left V 2 bases short and J 0 bases short, with 14 bases between. The CDR3 consists of 17 residues. Germline V gene data show CDR1 as GTSNPN and CDR2 as SVGIG (reference sequence). CDR3 amino acids: CAWSPEGHFSGANVLTF. In DNA, the CDR3 is TGTGCCTGGAGTCCTGAAGGACATTTCTCTGGGGCCAACGTCCTGACTTTC.

This clone was seen a handful of times. The chain links TRBV6-1 to TRBJ1-2; possible D gene TRBD1, 6 bases. V lost 2 bases and J 4 bases, leaving 14 bases between the germline ends. The germline CDR1 and CDR2 sequences are MNHNS and SASEGT. The CDR3 consists of 15 residues. This CDR3 reads CASSESAGESYGYTF. The CDR3 DNA reads as TGTGCCAGCAGTGAATCTGCAGGGGAGAGCTATGGCTACACCTTC.

This chain connects TRBV11-3 to TRBJ1-1; 9 nucleotides agree with TRBD1. With 1 base clipped from V and 3 bases from J, the junction kept 3 bases outside the gene matches. The length of the CDR3 is 15 residues. CDR1 is SGHNT, CDR2 YENEEA, per germline. CDR3 region: CASSLGRQGDTEAFF. CDR3 nucleotides: TGTGCCAGCAGCTTAGGGAGACAGGGGGACACTGAAGCTTTCTTT.

The chain joins TRBV11-3 to TRBJ1-1; tentative D call: TRBD1 (5 bases). Germline V lookup: CDR1 SGHNT, CDR2 YENEEA. The ends were cut back, 0 bases at V and 1 base at J, with 18 bases in the middle. The CDR3 loop spans 18 amino acids. CDR3: CASSLDPAGRGRNTEAFF. The CDR3 DNA sequence: TGTGCCAGCAGCTTAGATCCGGCCGGGAGGGGTCGGAACACTGAAGCTTTCTTT.

The chain combines TRBV28 with TRBJ1-5, with 7 bases that match TRBD1. CDR3 length: 17 amino acids. Germline V lookup: CDR1 MDHEN, CDR2 SYDVKM. With V trimmed by 5 bases and J by 4 bases, 14 bases remained unmatched. Here the CDR3 reads CASSPEGALAANQPQHF. The CDR3 bases are TGTGCCAGCAGTCCCGAGGGGGCCCTGGCGGCGAATCAGCCCCAGCATTTT. The complete variable domain, with remaining parts taken from reference TRBV28 and TRBJ1-5, reads DVKVTQSSRYLVKRTGEKVFLECVQDMDHENMFWYRQDPGLGLRLIYFSYDVKMKEKGDIPEGYSVSREKKERFSLILESASTNQTSMYLCASSPEGALAANQPQHFGDGTRLSIL.

This clone was detected a few times. This chain links TRBV6-5 with TRBJ2-3; 8 positions match TRBD2. The CDR3 has 15 residues. V lost 7 bases and J lost 6; bases outside the gene matches: 12. Germline V gene lookup returns CDR1 MNHEY and CDR2 SVGAGI. CDR3 region: CASTSTGGFGDTQYF. The CDR3, as DNA: TGTGCCAGCACCTCCACGGGGGGGTTCGGGGATACGCAGTATTTT.

The count of this clone is one. The chain has TRBV7-9 and TRBJ2-1; unclear D gene. The CDR3 covers 16 residues. The germline CDR1 and CDR2 sequences are SEHNR and FQNEAQ (reference sequence). Deletions cut 4 bases from V and 2 bases from J, with 15 bases between. CDR3: CASSSPRPIPYNEQFF. In DNA form, the CDR3 reads TGTGCCAGCAGCTCTCCACGACCGATCCCCTACAATGAGCAGTTCTTC. The full variable domain, with the rest looked up from reference TRBV7-9 and TRBJ2-1, is DTGVSQNPRHKITKRGQNVTFRCDPISEHNRLYWYRQTLGQGPEFLTYFQNEAQLEKSRLLSDRFSAERPKGSFSTLEIQRTEQGDSAMYLCASSSPRPIPYNEQFFGPGTRLTVL.